The following is a T cell receptor (beta chain) sequence with its context. Its antigen is not yet known. No clone much larger than this one lies a single base away; base qualities are absent. Library preparation used PCR. This sample was sequenced with an Illumina HiSeq 2500. Unique molecular identifiers were incorporated into TCR beta cDNA libraries to reduce PCR and sequencing biases. Roughly 0.5 million cDNA molecules were obtained per 1 to 10 million input T cells, so each molecule approximated one T cell. The patient libraries were prepared and sequenced using the same protocol as the earlier healthy control dataset. Samples belonging to the same batch were prepared together, multiplexed and sequenced on a shared HiSeq lane. As for the original processing: MIGEC handled the raw barcoded reads, throwing out single-read molecular identifier groups before consensus assembly and CDR3 extraction. VDJtools was used for post-analysis of the clonotype tables, and diversity was normalized by down-sampling every dataset to the size of the smallest sample. To correct batch-related cross-sample contamination, repertoire overlap clustering matched CDR3 amino acid sequences but not nucleotide sequences. The raw public data were reprocessed by TCRdb itself: fastp quality trimming at Q25, MiXCR clonotype calling, in-frame beta chains only. Rows merge per CDR3 protein into single entries with the most common DNA and genes. TCRdb, rather than the study authors, made the V and J calls. Recorded for this sample are hundreds of thousands of distinct CDR3 sequences; approximately 57% of them occurred a single time. Clones ranked in the top ten supply 4.6% of the sample.

This sample stems from a study of post-analysis software for immune sequencing data (dated by TCRdb to about 2015). The study in broad terms: Relapsing-remitting, secondary progressive and progressive-relapsing multiple sclerosis were recorded as disease courses, and subtype annotation was lacking for some patients. The patient repertoires were set against under 13 previously published healthy control repertoires from donors whose ages ranged from roughly 6 to 27 years. A subset of samples was prepared in parallel using single-end sample barcoding, then pooled and co-amplified after Illumina adapter ligation.

Study-wide findings and limitations: The control group was slightly older than the multiple sclerosis patient group. A handful of TRBV segments, including TRBV5-6, TRBV5-1 and TRBV20-1, were significantly more frequent in patients than controls. Multiple sclerosis patients had significantly lower normalized Chao1 diversity than controls, a result that suggests substantial peripheral T-cell clonal expansion. Direct clustering with F measure revealed strong co-clustering of samples prepared in the same batch, which led to a batch-effect correction.

Including cysteine and phenylalanine, the CDR3 has 15 amino acids. CDR3 DNA only is kept here, 45 bases in frame from base 1. V is cut by 7 bases and J by 2 bases, and the space between the germline ends is 17 bases. To demonstrate the VDJtools post-analysis software, TCR beta repertoires were profiled from the peripheral blood of roughly 14 young patients with multiple sclerosis. The multiple sclerosis patients were children and adolescents between about 6 and 16 years of age. This receptor chain uses TRBV12-3 or TRBV12-4 and TRBJ1-1, with the identity of the D gene unclear. This receptor was identified in a girl aged 5-17 years with multiple sclerosis. Sequenced: blood. The encoded CDR3 is CASTLGGDGNTEAFF. The nucleotide sequence is TGTGCCAGCACTCTCGGTGGTGACGGCAACACTGAAGCTTTCTTT.